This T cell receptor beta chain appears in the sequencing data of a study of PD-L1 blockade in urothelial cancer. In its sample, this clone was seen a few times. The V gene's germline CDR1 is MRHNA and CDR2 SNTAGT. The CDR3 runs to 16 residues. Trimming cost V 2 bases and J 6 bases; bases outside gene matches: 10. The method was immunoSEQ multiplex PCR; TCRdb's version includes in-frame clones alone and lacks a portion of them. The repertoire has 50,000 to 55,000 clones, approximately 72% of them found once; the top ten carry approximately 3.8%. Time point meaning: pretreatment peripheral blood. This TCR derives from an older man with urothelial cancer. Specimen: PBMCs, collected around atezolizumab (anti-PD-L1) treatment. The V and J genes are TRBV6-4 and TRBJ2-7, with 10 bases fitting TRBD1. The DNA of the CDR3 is TGTGCCAGCAGTGACCGCAGACCGGGACAGGGGTTCGAGCAGTACTTC. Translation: CASSDRRPGQGFEQYF.